These 10 T cell receptor beta chains share one sample of origin, sequenced in a study of cytomegalovirus exposure and HLA in healthy donors. Vbeta (60) and Jbeta (13) primers were used in the PCR. Clones were read by immunoSEQ multiplex PCR, and TCRdb kept only the in-frame ones, dropping some. Among 150,000 to 200,000 clones listed, 60% to 80% were seen once. The specimen was PBMCs. Receptors originate from a female donor in good health and CMV-seronegative.

CDR3 amino acids: CSVEGRGRNTGELFF. CDR3 DNA sequence: TGCAGCGTTGAAGGAAGGGGGAGAAACACCGGGGAGCTGTTTTTT. V usage is TRBV29-1 and J usage is TRBJ2-2, with D tentatively TRBD1 (6 bases). There are 15 residues in the CDR3. Germline V lookup: CDR1 SQVTM, CDR2 ANQGSEA. With 1 base removed from V and 2 bases from J, the gap between germline ends came to 11 bases.

The genes are TRBV7-2 and TRBJ1-1; no firm D call. With 2 bases removed from V and 1 base from J, the gap between germline ends came to 8 bases. Germline V gene sequence: CDR1 SGHTA, CDR2 FQGNSA. This CDR3 contains 14 residues. The CDR3 nucleotides are TGTGCCAGCAGCTTAAACCCAGGGAACACTGAAGCTTTCTTT. Protein product: CASSLNPGNTEAFF. The whole variable domain, filled in from reference TRBV7-2 and TRBJ1-1, reads GAGVSQSPSNKVTEKGKDVELRCDPISGHTALYWYRQSLGQGLEFLIYFQGNSAPDKSGLPSDRFSAERTGGSVSTLTIQRTQQEDSAVYLCASSLNPGNTEAFFGQGTRLTVV.

V and J are TRBV19 and TRBJ1-1, with D perhaps matching TRBD1 (6 bases). Trimming shortened V by 0 bases and J by 2 bases, and 10 bases separated the two germline ends. This CDR3 has 15 amino acids. Germline V lookup: CDR1 LNHDA, CDR2 SQIVND (reference sequence). In DNA, the CDR3 is TGTGCCAGTAGTATAGATAACAGGGAAAACACTGAAGCTTTCTTT. Translated, it gives CASSIDNRENTEAFF.

This clone was counted a single time. This CDR3 is CASLVAGGQTEAFF. As DNA, the CDR3 is TGTGCCAGTTTAGTGGCCGGGGGGCAGACTGAAGCTTTCTTT. This chain links TRBV19 with TRBJ1-1; tentatively, D is TRBD1 (6 bases). V lost 8 bases and J lost 5, with 18 bases in between. CDR3 length equals 14 residues. Germline V CDR1 and CDR2: LNHDA, SQIVND (reference sequence).

This clone has only a few counts. The chain combines TRBV15 with TRBJ1-1; TRBD1 matches 10 bases. The CDR3 contains 16 residues. V was clipped by 1 base and J by 5 bases; unmatched bases: 7. Looked up from germline, CDR1 is LNHNV and CDR2 is YYDKDF (reference sequence). The CDR3 DNA follows: TGTGCCACCAGCAGAGCCCGCGGGACAGGGGATACTGAAGCTTTCTTT. Translation: CATSRARGTGDTEAFF.

The count of this clone is one. The V and J genes are TRBV28 and TRBJ2-5; possible D gene TRBD1, 5 bases. The DNA end is more similar to TRBJ2-7, so the J call may be wrong. CDR1 is MDHEN and CDR2 is SYDVKM in the germline V gene. The CDR3 extends over 14 amino acids. Here the CDR3 DNA reads TGTGCCAGCAGTTTATACAGGCTTGCCTACGAGCAGTACTTC. It codes for CASSLYRLAYEQYF.

J is TRBJ1-3 and V is TRBV15; maybe TRBD1 (5 bases). In germline, CDR1 is LNHNV, CDR2 YYDKDF (reference sequence). This CDR3 is 16 amino acids long. V was trimmed by 0 bases and J by 4 bases, leaving 13 bases between them. Written as DNA, the CDR3 is TGTGCCACCAGCAGAGAACTGGACCCAGGGGGAAACACCATATATTTT. Protein product: CATSRELDPGGNTIYF. Together with reference TRBV15 and TRBJ1-3, the CDR3 gives the full variable domain: DAMVIQNPRYQVTQFGKPVTLSCSQTLNHNVMYWYQQKSSQAPKLLFHYYDKDFNNEADTPDNFQSRRPNTSFCFLDIRSPGLGDTAMYLCATSRELDPGGNTIYFGEGSWLTVV.

This clone was seen many times. The V gene is TRBV28, the J gene TRBJ1-1; tentatively, D is TRBD1 (6 bases). Trimming took 2 bases from V and 5 from J, leaving 15 bases between them. The CDR3 totals 15 residues. Germline V gene sequence: CDR1 MDHEN, CDR2 SYDVKM. The DNA of the CDR3 is TGTGCCAGCAGTTTACCCACAGGGTTGGGGACTGAAGCTTTCTTT. Translated, it gives CASSLPTGLGTEAFF.

The chain uses TRBV7-3 and TRBJ2-7; 10 nucleotides match TRBD1. CDR1 and CDR2 from the germline V gene are SGHTA and FQGTGA. The CDR3 extends over 16 amino acids. The J segment lost 6 bases and the V segment lost 3 bases, leaving 11 bases of the junction unmatched. DNA of the CDR3: TGTGCCAGCAGCTTTGGGACAGGGGAAAGTCCAGGCGAGCAGTACTTC. Translation: CASSFGTGESPGEQYF.

The V and J genes are TRBV5-6 and TRBJ2-2; 9 bases map to TRBD1. The germline CDR1 and CDR2 sequences are SGHDT and YYEEEE. The CDR3 is made up of 18 amino acids. J gave up 5 bases and V 1 base, and 12 bases lay outside the gene matches. DNA for the CDR3: TGTGCCAGCAGCTTGTGGGCCGTCGGGGGGACAGGGACCGGGGAGCTGTTTTTT. Translated: CASSLWAVGGTGTGELFF.